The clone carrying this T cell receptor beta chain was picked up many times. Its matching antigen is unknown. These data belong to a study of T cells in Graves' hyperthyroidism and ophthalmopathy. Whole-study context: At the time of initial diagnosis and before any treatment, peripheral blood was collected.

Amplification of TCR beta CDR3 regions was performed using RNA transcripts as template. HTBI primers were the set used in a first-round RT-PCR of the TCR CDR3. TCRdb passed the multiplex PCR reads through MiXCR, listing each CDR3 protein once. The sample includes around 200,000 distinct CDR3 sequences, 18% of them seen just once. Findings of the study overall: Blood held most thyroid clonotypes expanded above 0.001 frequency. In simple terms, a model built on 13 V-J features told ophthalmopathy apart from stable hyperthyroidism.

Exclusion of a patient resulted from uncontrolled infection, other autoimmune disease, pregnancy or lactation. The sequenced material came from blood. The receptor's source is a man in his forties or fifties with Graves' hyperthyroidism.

The CDR3 loop is CASSPQRHTDTQYF. DNA for the CDR3: TGTGCCAGCAGTCCTCAGCGGCACACAGATACGCAGTATTTT. The chain has TRBV2 and TRBJ2-3; a possible D gene is TRBD2 (5 bases). This CDR3 spans 14 amino acids. Deletions cut 5 bases from V and 2 bases from J, with 11 bases between. Germline V gene lookup returns CDR1 SNHLY and CDR2 FYNNEI.